This entry lists 15 T cell receptor beta chains sequenced from one sample in a study of CD8 T cells in Susac syndrome. Random-hexamer reverse transcription was applied to roughly 0.5 to 1 ug RNA. TCRdb reprocessed the immunoSEQ multiplex PCR reads with MiXCR, giving one entry per CDR3 protein. Here the sample spans about 100,000 distinct CDR3 sequences, nearly 97% being singletons. The source material was CD8+ T cells from PBMCs. These receptors were taken from a human donor with Susac syndrome.

The chain uses TRBV5-6 and TRBJ2-7; D gene ambiguous. Germline lookup yields CDR1 SGHDT and CDR2 YYEEEE. The CDR3 runs 13 residues. V was clipped by 2 bases and J by 1 base, with 7 bases between them. CDR3 DNA sequence: TGTGCCAGCAGCTTCGACTCTTCCTACGAGCAGTACTTC. Translated, it gives CASSFDSSYEQYF.

The V and J genes are TRBV5-4 and TRBJ2-7; D call uncertain. CDR3 length: 13 residues. Germline V gene lookup returns CDR1 SGHNT and CDR2 YYREEE (reference sequence). V was clipped by 0 bases and J by 1 base, with 5 bases between them. The CDR3, as DNA: TGTGCCAGCAGCTTGGAGGAATCCTACGAGCAGTACTTC. Translating gives CASSLEESYEQYF.

CDR3 protein: CASSLGLAGGETQYF. In DNA form, the CDR3 reads TGTGCCAGCAGTTTAGGGCTAGCGGGAGGAGAGACCCAGTACTTC. V and J are TRBV12-3 or TRBV12-4 and TRBJ2-5; 11 bases agree with TRBD2. This CDR3 is built from 15 residues. V lost 1 base, J lost 4 bases, and 2 bases stayed unmatched.

This clonotype is medium-sized within its sample. One end of the junction does not line up with germline, which may come from a read error. The gene calls are TRBV5-1 and TRBJ2-7; unclear D gene. From germline, CDR1 is SGHRS and CDR2 YFSETQ. The CDR3 length is 11 residues. In nucleotides, the CDR3 is TGTGCCAGCAGTTCCTCCTACGAGCAGTACTTC. Protein: CASSSSYEQYF.

The chain couples TRBV12-3 or TRBV12-4 to TRBJ2-3, with TRBD1 identical over 9 bases. This CDR3 contains 15 residues. V lost 8 bases, J lost 0 bases, and 6 bases stayed unmatched. The CDR3, as DNA: TGTGCCAGCGAGTTTGACAGGGGGAGCACAGATACGCAGTATTTT. It encodes CASEFDRGSTDTQYF.

The gene calls are TRBV27 and TRBJ2-5, with 11 nucleotides matching TRBD2. In germline, CDR1 is MNHEY, CDR2 SMNVEV (reference sequence). The V segment lost 5 bases and the J segment 4 bases; nucleotides outside the gene matches: 6. The length of the CDR3 is 15 residues. CDR3 residues: CASSSPSGGIETQYF. The CDR3 DNA is TGTGCCAGCAGTAGCCCTAGCGGGGGGATAGAGACCCAGTACTTC.

The chain links TRBV29-1 to TRBJ1-2, with 7 bases that match TRBD1. In germline, CDR1 is SQVTM, CDR2 ANQGSEA. This CDR3 has 13 residues. The V segment lost 6 bases and the J segment 2 bases; nucleotides outside the gene matches: 6. In DNA form, the CDR3 reads TGCAGCGTACCGACAGGGACCAACTATGGCTACACCTTC. Protein product: CSVPTGTNYGYTF.

V and J are TRBV12-3 or TRBV12-4 and TRBJ2-1; D gene ambiguous. This CDR3 has 14 residues. V lost 6 bases and J lost 9, with 18 bases in between. CDR3: CASRPQTMSGEQFF. The CDR3 coding sequence is TGTGCCAGCAGACCTCAGACAATGTCGGGTGAGCAGTTCTTC.

V gene TRBV4-1 combines with J gene TRBJ2-7, with D tentatively TRBD1 or TRBD2 (5 bases each). V was trimmed by 0 bases and J by 4 bases, leaving 13 bases between them. In germline, CDR1 is MGHRA, CDR2 YSYEKL. The CDR3 contains 15 residues. CDR3 nucleotide sequence: TGCGCCAGCAGCCAAGATGGGGGTAGTGGATACGAGCAGTACTTC. Its protein product is CASSQDGGSGYEQYF.

The table lists this clonotype with a count of one. The genes are TRBV18 and TRBJ2-6; tentative D call: TRBD2 (7 bases). The length of the CDR3 is 18 residues. Germline CDR1 is KGHSH and CDR2 is LQKENI. Trimming pared 1 base from V and 2 bases from J, leaving 15 bases between. CDR3 loop: CASSPQVRGAAGANVLTF. DNA of the CDR3: TGTGCCAGCTCACCACAAGTTCGGGGGGCGGCTGGGGCCAACGTCCTGACTTTC.

The CDR3 DNA is TGCAGTGCTAGAGAGACCAGCGGGAGTGAGAACACCGGGGAGCTGTTTTTT. Amino acid sequence: CSARETSGSENTGELFF. The V gene is TRBV20-1, the J gene TRBJ2-2; 8 positions agree with TRBD2. CDR3 length: 17 amino acids. The germline CDR1 and CDR2 sequences are DFQATT and SNEGSKA (reference sequence). With V trimmed by 0 bases and J by 1 base, 7 bases remained unmatched.

This chain uses TRBV15 with TRBJ2-2; the match to TRBD2 covers 10 bases. Germline V gene data show CDR1 as LNHNV and CDR2 as YYDKDF (reference sequence). The CDR3 sequence is 15 residues long. With V trimmed by 5 bases and J by 7 bases, 7 bases remained unmatched. CDR3 loop: CATSGPGTSDGELFF. CDR3 DNA: TGTGCCACCAGCGGACCCGGGACTAGCGACGGGGAGCTGTTTTTT.

This sequence joins TRBV15 and TRBJ2-3, with TRBD2 identical over 12 bases. Per the germline V gene, CDR1 is LNHNV and CDR2 is YYDKDF (reference sequence). V lost 0 bases, J lost 4 bases, and 5 bases stayed unmatched. This CDR3 has 17 residues. CDR3 protein: CATSRDASGGAPDTQYF. CDR3 nucleotides: TGTGCCACCAGCAGAGATGCTAGCGGGGGGGCTCCAGATACGCAGTATTTT. The full variable domain, completed using reference TRBV15 and TRBJ2-3, is DAMVIQNPRYQVTQFGKPVTLSCSQTLNHNVMYWYQQKSSQAPKLLFHYYDKDFNNEADTPDNFQSRRPNTSFCFLDIRSPGLGDTAMYLCATSRDASGGAPDTQYFGPGTRLTVL.

This clonotype was observed once. V and J are TRBV20-1 and TRBJ2-7, with TRBD2 matching over 11 bases. Germline V CDR1 and CDR2: DFQATT, SNEGSKA (reference sequence). This CDR3 has 13 amino acids. With V trimmed by 5 bases and J by 0 bases, 0 bases remained unmatched. Written as DNA, the CDR3 is TGCAGTGCTCTAGCGGGGGGCTCCTACGAGCAGTACTTC. Residues: CSALAGGSYEQYF.

The chain couples TRBV20-1 to TRBJ1-1; TRBD1 matches at 7 bases. CDR3 length: 15 residues. With 5 bases clipped from V and 5 bases from J, the junction kept 14 bases outside the gene matches. Germline CDR1 DFQATT, CDR2 SNEGSKA (reference sequence). CDR3 nucleotides: TGCAGTGCTCCCGTCCCGTTAGGGGGCGTGACTGAAGCTTTCTTT. This translates into CSAPVPLGGVTEAFF.